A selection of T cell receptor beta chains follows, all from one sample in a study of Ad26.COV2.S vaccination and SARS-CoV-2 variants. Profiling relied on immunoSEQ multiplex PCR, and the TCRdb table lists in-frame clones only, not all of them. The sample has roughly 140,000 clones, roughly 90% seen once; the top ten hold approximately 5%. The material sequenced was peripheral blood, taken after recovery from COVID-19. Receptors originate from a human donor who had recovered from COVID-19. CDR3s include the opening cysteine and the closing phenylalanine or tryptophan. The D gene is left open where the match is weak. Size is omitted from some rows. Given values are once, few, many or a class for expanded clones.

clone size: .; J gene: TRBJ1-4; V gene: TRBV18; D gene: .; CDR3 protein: CASSLLSGTPNEKLFF; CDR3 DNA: TGTGCCAGCTCACTACTTTCCGGGACCCCTAATGAAAAACTGTTTTTT
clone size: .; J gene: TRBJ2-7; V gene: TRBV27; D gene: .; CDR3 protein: CASIGGPTYEQYF; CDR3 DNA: TGTGCCAGCATTGGGGGCCCTACCTACGAGCAGTACTTC
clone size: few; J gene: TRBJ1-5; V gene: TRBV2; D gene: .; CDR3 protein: CASSLGRDNQPQHF; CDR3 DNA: TGTGCCAGCAGTCTAGGGAGGGATAATCAGCCCCAGCATTTT
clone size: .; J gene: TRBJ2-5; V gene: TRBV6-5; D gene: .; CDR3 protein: CASSYRDTQETQYF; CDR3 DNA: TGTGCCAGCAGTTACCGGGACACCCAAGAGACCCAGTACTTC
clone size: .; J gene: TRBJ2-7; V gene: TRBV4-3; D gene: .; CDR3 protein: CASSQDLAFYEQYF; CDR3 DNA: TGCGCCAGCAGCCAAGACTTGGCTTTCTACGAGCAGTACTTC
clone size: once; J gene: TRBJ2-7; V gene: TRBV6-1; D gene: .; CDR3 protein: CASSEAFYEQYF; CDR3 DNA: TGTGCCAGCAGTGAAGCCTTCTACGAGCAGTACTTC
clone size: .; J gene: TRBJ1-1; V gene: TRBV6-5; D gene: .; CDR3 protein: CASQPDVLNTEAFF; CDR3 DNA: TGTGCCAGCCAACCGGACGTTCTGAACACTGAAGCTTTCTTT
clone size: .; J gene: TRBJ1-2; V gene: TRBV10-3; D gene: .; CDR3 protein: CAISESGGPSYGYTF; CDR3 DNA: TGTGCCATCAGTGAGTCGGGAGGCCCTAGCTATGGCTACACCTTC
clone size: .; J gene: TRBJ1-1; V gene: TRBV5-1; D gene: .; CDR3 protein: CASSFGRNTEAFF; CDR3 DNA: TGCGCCAGCAGCTTCGGACGGAACACTGAAGCTTTCTTT
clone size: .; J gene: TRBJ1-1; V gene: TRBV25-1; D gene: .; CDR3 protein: CASSGGGATEAFF; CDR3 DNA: TGTGCCAGCAGTGGGGGGGGCGCAACTGAAGCTTTCTTT
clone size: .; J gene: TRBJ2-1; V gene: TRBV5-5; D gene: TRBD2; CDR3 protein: CASSLVLAGSREQFF; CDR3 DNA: TGTGCCAGCAGCTTGGTACTAGCGGGGAGTCGTGAGCAGTTCTTC
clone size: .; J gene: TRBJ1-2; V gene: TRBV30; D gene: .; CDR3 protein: CAALQGLNYGYTF; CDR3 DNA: TGTGCCGCCTTACAGGGCCTTAACTATGGCTACACCTTC
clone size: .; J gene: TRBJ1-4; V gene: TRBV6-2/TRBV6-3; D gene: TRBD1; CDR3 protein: CASSSTGGADEKLFF; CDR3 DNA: TGTGCCAGCAGTTCCACAGGGGGCGCCGATGAAAAACTGTTTTTT
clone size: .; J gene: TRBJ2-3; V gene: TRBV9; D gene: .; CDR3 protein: CASSVEMTDTQYF; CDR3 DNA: TGTGCCAGCAGCGTAGAGATGACAGATACGCAGTATTTT
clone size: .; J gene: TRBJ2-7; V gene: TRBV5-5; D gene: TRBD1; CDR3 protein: CASSFTGGFDEQYF; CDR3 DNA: TGTGCCAGCAGCTTTACAGGGGGCTTCGACGAGCAGTACTTC
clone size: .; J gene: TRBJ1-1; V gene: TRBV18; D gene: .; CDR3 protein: CASSPPNGDTEAFF; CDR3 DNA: TGTGCCAGCTCACCACCGAATGGAGACACTGAAGCTTTCTTT
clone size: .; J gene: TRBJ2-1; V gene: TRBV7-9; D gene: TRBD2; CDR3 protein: CASSFPIGGIHNEQFF; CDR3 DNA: TGTGCCAGCAGCTTTCCCATCGGGGGGATCCACAATGAGCAGTTCTTC
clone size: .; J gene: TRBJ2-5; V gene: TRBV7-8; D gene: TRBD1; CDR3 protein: CASSWGQGASETQYF; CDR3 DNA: TGTGCCAGCAGCTGGGGACAGGGTGCTAGTGAGACCCAGTACTTC
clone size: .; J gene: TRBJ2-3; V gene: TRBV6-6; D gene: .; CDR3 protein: CASTSRAGLTTDTQYF; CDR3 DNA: TGTGCCAGCACCTCACGGGCGGGACTGACCACAGATACGCAGTATTTT
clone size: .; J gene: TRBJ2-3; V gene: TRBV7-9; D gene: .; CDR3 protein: CASSFIASTDTQYF; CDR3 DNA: TGTGCCAGCAGCTTTATTGCGAGCACAGATACGCAGTATTTT
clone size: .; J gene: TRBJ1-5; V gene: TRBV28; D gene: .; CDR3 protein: CAKAGSPSGKNQPQHF; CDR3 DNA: TGTGCAAAAGCGGGCTCCCCGAGTGGGAAAAATCAGCCCCAGCATTTT
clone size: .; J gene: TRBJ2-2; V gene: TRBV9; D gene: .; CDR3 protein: CASSALIATGELFF; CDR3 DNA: TGTGCCAGCAGCGCGCTTATCGCCACCGGGGAGCTGTTTTTT
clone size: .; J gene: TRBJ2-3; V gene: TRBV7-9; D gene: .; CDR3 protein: CASSQGQGSTDTQYF; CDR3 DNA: TGTGCCAGCAGTCAAGGCCAGGGGAGCACAGATACGCAGTATTTT
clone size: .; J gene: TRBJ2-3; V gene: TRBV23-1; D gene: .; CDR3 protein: CASSQWEALQGNRADTQYF; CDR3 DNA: TGCGCCAGCAGTCAATGGGAAGCATTACAGGGTAATCGTGCAGATACGCAGTATTTT
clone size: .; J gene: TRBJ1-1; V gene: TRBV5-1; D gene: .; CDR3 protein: CASSLDDIVVPPEAFF; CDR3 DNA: TGCGCCAGCAGCTTGGATGATATAGTTGTCCCCCCAGAAGCTTTCTTT
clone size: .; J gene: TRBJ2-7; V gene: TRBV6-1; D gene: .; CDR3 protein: CASKVQGQIYEQYF; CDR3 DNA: TGTGCCAGCAAAGTCCAGGGCCAGATCTACGAGCAGTACTTC
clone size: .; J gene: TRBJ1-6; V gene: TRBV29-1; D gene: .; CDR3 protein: CSVEEANSPLHF; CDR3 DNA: TGCAGCGTTGAGGAGGCTAATTCACCCCTCCACTTT
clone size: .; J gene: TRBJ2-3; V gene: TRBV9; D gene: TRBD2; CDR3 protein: CASSGLGGGRTDTQYF; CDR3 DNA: TGTGCCAGCAGCGGCTTAGGCGGGGGGCGCACAGATACGCAGTATTTT
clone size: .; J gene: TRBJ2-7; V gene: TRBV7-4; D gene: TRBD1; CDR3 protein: CATGTGPFYEQYF; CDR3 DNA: TGTGCCACAGGGACAGGCCCCTTCTACGAGCAGTACTTC
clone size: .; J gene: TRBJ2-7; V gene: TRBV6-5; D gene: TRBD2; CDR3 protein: CASSPSGGGYEQYF; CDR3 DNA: TGTGCCAGCAGTCCGTCGGGGGGAGGCTACGAGCAGTACTTC
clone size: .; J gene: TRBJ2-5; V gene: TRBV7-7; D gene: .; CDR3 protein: CASSQGKGGFQETQYF; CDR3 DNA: TGTGCTAGCAGCCAGGGAAAGGGGGGCTTTCAAGAGACCCAGTACTTC
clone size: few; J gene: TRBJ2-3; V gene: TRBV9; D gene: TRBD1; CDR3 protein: CASAGQGSTDTQYF; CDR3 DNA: TGTGCCAGCGCGGGACAGGGGAGCACAGATACGCAGTATTTT
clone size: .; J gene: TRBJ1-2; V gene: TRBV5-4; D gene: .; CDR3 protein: CASSPPGQNYGYTF; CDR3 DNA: TGTGCCAGCAGCCCCCCTGGACAGAACTATGGCTACACCTTC
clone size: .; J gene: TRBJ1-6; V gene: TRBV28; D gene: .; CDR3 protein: CASSWGTEDSPLHF; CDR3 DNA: TGTGCCAGCAGTTGGGGGACGGAGGATTCACCCCTCCACTTT
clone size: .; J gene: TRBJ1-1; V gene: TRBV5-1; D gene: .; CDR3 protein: CASSLASNTEAFF; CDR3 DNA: TGCGCCAGCAGCTTGGCTTCGAACACTGAAGCTTTCTTT
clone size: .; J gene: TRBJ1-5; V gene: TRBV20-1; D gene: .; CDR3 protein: CSASFGVANQPQHF; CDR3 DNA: TGCAGTGCTAGTTTCGGGGTAGCAAATCAGCCCCAGCATTTT
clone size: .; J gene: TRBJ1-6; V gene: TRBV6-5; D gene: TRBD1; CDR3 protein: CASSPTGTGRSPLHF; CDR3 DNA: TGTGCCAGCAGTCCGACCGGGACAGGGAGGTCACCCCTCCACTTT
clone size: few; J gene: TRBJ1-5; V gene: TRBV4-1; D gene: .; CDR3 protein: CASSQTGFGGNQPQHF; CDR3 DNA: TGCGCCAGCAGCCAAACAGGGTTCGGCGGCAATCAGCCCCAGCATTTT
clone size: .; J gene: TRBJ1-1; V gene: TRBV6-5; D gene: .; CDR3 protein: CASSYRGGITEAFF; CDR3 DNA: TGTGCCAGCAGTTACCGGGGGGGTATCACTGAAGCTTTCTTT
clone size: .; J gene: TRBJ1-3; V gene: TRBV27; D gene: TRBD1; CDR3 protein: CASSPSGTGRGGNTIYF; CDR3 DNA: TGTGCCAGCAGTCCCTCCGGGACAGGTCGAGGGGGAAACACCATATATTTT
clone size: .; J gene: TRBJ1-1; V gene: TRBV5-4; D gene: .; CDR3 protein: CASSQVGVTEAFF; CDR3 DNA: TGTGCCAGCAGCCAGGTGGGTGTCACTGAAGCTTTCTTT
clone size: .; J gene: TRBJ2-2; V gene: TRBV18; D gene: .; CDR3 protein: CASSPPAGANTGELFF; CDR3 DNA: TGTGCCAGCTCACCACCGGCAGGGGCGAACACCGGGGAGCTGTTTTTT
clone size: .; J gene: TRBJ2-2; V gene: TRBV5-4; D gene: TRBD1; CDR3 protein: CASSETGGGGELFF; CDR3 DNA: TGTGCCAGCAGCGAGACAGGGGGCGGGGGGGAGCTGTTTTTT
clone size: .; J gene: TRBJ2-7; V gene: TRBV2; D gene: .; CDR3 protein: CASRPNTNSYEQYF; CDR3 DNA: TGTGCCAGCAGACCAAATACGAACTCCTACGAGCAGTACTTC
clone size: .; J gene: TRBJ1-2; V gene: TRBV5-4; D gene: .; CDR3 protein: CASSSLGGAHDRDGYTF; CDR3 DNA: TGTGCCAGCAGCTCTCTTGGGGGCGCACACGATAGGGATGGCTACACCTTC
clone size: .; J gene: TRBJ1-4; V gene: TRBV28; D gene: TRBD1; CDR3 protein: CASSSSYRGTYEKLFF; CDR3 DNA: TGTGCCAGCAGTTCCTCTTACAGGGGGACCTATGAAAAACTGTTTTTT